The present T cell receptor (beta chain) was sequenced within a study of early T cells in non-severe SARS-CoV-2 infection. About the research overall: Sequencing targeted bulk RNA from unsorted whole blood, leaving chains unpaired.

Ten or more counts support this clonotype. Losses at the gene ends were 2 bases for V and 5 bases for J; bases not matched to a gene: 5. The CDR3 sequence is 15 residues long. Germline CDR1 MNHEY, CDR2 SVGEGT. Individual cDNA molecules received unique molecular identifiers. TCRdb re-called the 5' RACE reads through MiXCR, storing one row per CDR3 protein. The sample has approximately 76,000 distinct CDR3 sequences, about 12% seen once. The sequence was collected from an adult who was a healthcare worker with PCR-confirmed SARS-CoV-2 infection or an uninfected control (not recorded which). Sequencing was done on a sample of whole blood. The chain has TRBV6-2 or TRBV6-3 and TRBJ1-5; 8 bases map to TRBD1. CDR3 DNA sequence: TGTGCCAGCAGTTACGTAGCAGGGGGCCATCAGCCCCAGCATTTT. Its translation is CASSYVAGGHQPQHF.